This T cell receptor (beta chain) is from a study of blood T cell repertoires in COVID-19. Study-wide context: From the United States, Italy and Spain came samples of acute and convalescent COVID-19.

TCRdb keeps only in-frame clones here, not all; method: immunoSEQ multiplex PCR. The data contain 210,000 or so clones, roughly 88% of them singletons. Germline CDR1 MGHRA, CDR2 YSYEKL. The length of the CDR3 is 16 residues. V was shortened by 1 base and J by 6 bases, with 15 bases between the two germline ends. The V gene is TRBV4-1, the J gene TRBJ2-2; D unresolved. The specimen sequenced was peripheral blood. The source is a man between 18 and 35 years old with active or convalescent COVID-19. CDR3 residues: CASSQANMLSPGELFF. CDR3 DNA: TGCGCCAGCAGCCAAGCAAACATGCTCTCCCCCGGGGAGCTGTTTTTT.